What follows are 10 T cell receptor beta chains derived from one specimen sequenced in a study of beta chain features in type 1 diabetes. Expressed TCRB transcripts were sequenced because the isolated RNA had all been reverse transcribed beforehand. Profiled with immunoSEQ multiplex PCR; TCRdb holds only in-frame clones, not every one. The sample lists roughly 150,000 clones; about 8.1% were seen once. The sample consisted of central memory CD4+ T cells from blood. These receptors all come from a man aged 18 to 30 in good health.

The chain recombines TRBV28 with TRBJ1-5; D is unclear. From germline, CDR1 is MDHEN and CDR2 SYDVKM. V lost 6 bases and J 4 bases, leaving 7 bases between the germline ends. This CDR3 is built from 12 residues. The CDR3 sequence is CASRMSNQPQHF. The CDR3 DNA reads as TGTGCCAGCAGGATGAGTAATCAGCCCCAGCATTTT.

The V call is TRBV28, the J call TRBJ1-1; D perhaps matches TRBD1 (5 bases). Trimming stripped 2 bases from V and 3 bases from J, with 19 bases between. The CDR3 length is 17 residues. The germline V gene encodes CDR1 MDHEN and CDR2 SYDVKM. In DNA form, the CDR3 reads TGTGCCAGCAGTTTAGGTTCAGGGCCGGGGGATTACACTGAAGCTTTCTTT. Protein product: CASSLGSGPGDYTEAFF.

This clone was observed a few times. V and J are TRBV7-9 and TRBJ2-3; 8 bases are shared with TRBD2. V lost 5 bases, J lost 6 bases, and 7 bases stayed unmatched. The CDR3 sequence is 14 residues long. The germline CDR1 and CDR2 sequences are SEHNR and FQNEAQ (reference sequence). The CDR3 protein is CASSQSTSADTQYF. For the CDR3, the DNA is TGTGCCAGCAGCCAATCGACTAGCGCCGATACGCAGTATTTT.

This clone was observed a handful of times. DNA of the CDR3: TGTGCCTGGAGTGTACAGTCTGAGAGCACCATATATTTT. It is translated as CAWSVQSESTIYF. This chain uses TRBV30 with TRBJ1-3; D gene ambiguous. The CDR3 extends over 13 amino acids. Trimming removed 0 bases from V and 9 bases from J, with 12 bases in between. Germline CDR1 reads GTSNPN; CDR2 reads SVGIG (reference sequence).

The sample holds a few counts of this clone. This chain links TRBV5-1 with TRBJ2-2; 8 nucleotides align to TRBD2. This CDR3 is built from 17 residues. CDR1 and CDR2 from the germline V gene are SGHRS and YFSETQ. J lost 2 bases, V lost 0 bases, and 6 bases had no gene match. The CDR3 nucleotides are TGCGCCAGCAGCTTGGATCCAGCGGGAGTTAACACCGGGGAGCTGTTTTTT. It translates to CASSLDPAGVNTGELFF.

This chain uses TRBV14 with TRBJ1-1, with 8 positions matching TRBD1. Germline-derived CDR1 and CDR2 are SGHDN and FVKESK. The CDR3 loop spans 12 amino acids. The V and J ends lost 4 bases and 8 bases, in that order; junction bases with no gene match: 3. CDR3 sequence: CASSRQGYEAFF. For the CDR3, the DNA is TGTGCCAGCAGCCGACAGGGGTACGAAGCTTTCTTT.

This chain uses TRBV11-3 with TRBJ2-6; 9 bases are a match to TRBD1. V lost 5 bases, J lost 2 bases, and 7 bases stayed unmatched. Germline values: CDR1 SGHNT, CDR2 YENEEA. The CDR3 contains 17 residues. The CDR3 protein is CASSQGQGGPGANVLTF. The CDR3 DNA is TGTGCCAGCAGCCAGGGACAGGGAGGGCCTGGGGCCAACGTCCTGACTTTC.

Details on this clone: This sample includes further DNA sequences coding for the same CDR3. V and J are TRBV7-2 and TRBJ1-5; 7 nucleotides line up with TRBD1. The CDR3 loop spans 13 amino acids. Germline V CDR1 and CDR2: SGHTA, FQGNSA. With 6 bases clipped from V and 5 bases from J, the junction kept 4 bases outside the gene matches. The CDR3 coding sequence is TGTGCCAGCAGTTCTCAGGGGGATCAGCCCCAGCATTTT. This codes for CASSSQGDQPQHF.

J is TRBJ1-2 and V is TRBV10-3; D gene unclear. From germline, CDR1 is ENHRY and CDR2 SYGVKD. V gave up 7 bases and J gave up 3 bases, with 15 bases separating them. The CDR3 loop spans 14 amino acids. DNA of the CDR3: TGTGCCATCACGGCGGTGAGGGAGGACTATGGCTACACCTTC. Amino acids: CAITAVREDYGYTF.

This chain links TRBV7-3 with TRBJ1-1; TRBD1 might be the D (5 bases). Germline assignment: CDR1 SGHTA and CDR2 FQGTGA. The CDR3 covers 12 residues. Trimming cost V 0 bases and J 8 bases, with 7 bases left between them. The CDR3 DNA reads as TGTGCCAGCAGCTTAACGGGGGGGGAAGCTTTCTTT. The encoded protein is CASSLTGGEAFF.